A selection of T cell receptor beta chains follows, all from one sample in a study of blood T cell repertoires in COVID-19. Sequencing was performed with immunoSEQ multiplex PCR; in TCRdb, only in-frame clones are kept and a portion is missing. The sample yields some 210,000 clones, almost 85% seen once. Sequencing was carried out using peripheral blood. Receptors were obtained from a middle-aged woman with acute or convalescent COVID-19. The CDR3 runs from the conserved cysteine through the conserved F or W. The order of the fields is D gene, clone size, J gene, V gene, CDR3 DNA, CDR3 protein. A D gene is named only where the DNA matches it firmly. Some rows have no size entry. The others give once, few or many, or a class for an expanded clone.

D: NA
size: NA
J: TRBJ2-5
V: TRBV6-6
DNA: TGTGCCAGCAGCCTGGGTCTAGCACAAGAGACCCAGTACTTC
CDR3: CASSLGLAQETQYF

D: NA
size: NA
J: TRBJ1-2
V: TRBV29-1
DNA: TGCAGCGTTGAACAGGGCTCCTATGGCTACACCTTC
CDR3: CSVEQGSYGYTF

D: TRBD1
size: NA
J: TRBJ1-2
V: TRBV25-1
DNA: TGTGCCAGCAGTGCCAGGGACAGCTATGGCTACACCTTC
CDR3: CASSARDSYGYTF

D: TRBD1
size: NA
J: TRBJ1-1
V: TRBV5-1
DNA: TGCGCCAGCAGCTTGAGGACAGGACAGAACACTGAAGCTTTCTTT
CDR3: CASSLRTGQNTEAFF

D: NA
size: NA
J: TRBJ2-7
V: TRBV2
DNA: TGTGCCAGCAGACTGGAGGGTTTCAACGAGCAGTACTTC
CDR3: CASRLEGFNEQYF

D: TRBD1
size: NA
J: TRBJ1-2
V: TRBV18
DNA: TGTGCCAGCTCACCGGGACAGGGGACCAACTATGGCTACACCTTC
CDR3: CASSPGQGTNYGYTF

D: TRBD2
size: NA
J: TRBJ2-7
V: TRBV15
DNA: TGTGCCACCAGCCCCCGAGTGAGCGGGAATGCCTACGAGCAGTACTTC
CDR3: CATSPRVSGNAYEQYF

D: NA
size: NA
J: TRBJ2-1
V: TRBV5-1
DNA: TGCGCCAGCAGCTTGGACTTAGCGGATGAGCAGTTCTTC
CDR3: CASSLDLADEQFF

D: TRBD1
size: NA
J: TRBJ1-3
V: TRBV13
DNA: TGTGCCAGCAGCCCGACAGGGGCTCGCTCTGGAAACACCATATATTTT
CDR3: CASSPTGARSGNTIYF

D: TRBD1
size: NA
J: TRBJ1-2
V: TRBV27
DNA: TGTGCCAGCAGTGGTGGACAGGGGAAGGGCTATGGCTACACCTTC
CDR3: CASSGGQGKGYGYTF

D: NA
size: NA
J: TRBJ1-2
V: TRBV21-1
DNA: TGTGCCAGCAGCAAGGAACAGGGTATCTATGGCTACACCTTC
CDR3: CASSKEQGIYGYTF

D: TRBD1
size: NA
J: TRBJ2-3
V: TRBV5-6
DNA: TGTGCCAGCCGTCGGGACAGCCCAGATACGCAGTATTTT
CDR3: CASRRDSPDTQYF

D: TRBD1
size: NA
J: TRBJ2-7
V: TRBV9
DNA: TGTGCCAGCAGCGGGACAGGGGCCCCGTCAATTTACGAGCAGTACTTC
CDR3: CASSGTGAPSIYEQYF

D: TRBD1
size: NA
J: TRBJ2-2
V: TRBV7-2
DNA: TGTGCCAGCAGCTTACCCGGGACAGGACTCAACACCGGGGAGCTGTTTTTT
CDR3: CASSLPGTGLNTGELFF

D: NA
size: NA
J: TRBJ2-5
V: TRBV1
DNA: TGCACCAGCAGCCAAGACAGGGCGGATAGGGAGACCCAGTACTTC
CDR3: CTSSQDRADRETQYF

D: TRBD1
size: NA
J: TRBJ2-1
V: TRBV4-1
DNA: TGCGCCAGCAGCCAAGAACCGGGACAGGGATATGAGCAGTTCTTC
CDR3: CASSQEPGQGYEQFF

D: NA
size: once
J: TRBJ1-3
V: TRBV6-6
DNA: TGTGCCAGCAGTTATTCGACTTTCTCTGGAAACACCATATATTTT
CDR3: CASSYSTFSGNTIYF

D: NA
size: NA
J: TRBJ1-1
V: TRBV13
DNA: TGTGCCAGCAGCTATAGGTCCCGGGGGGGAGACACTGAAGCTTTCTTT
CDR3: CASSYRSRGGDTEAFF

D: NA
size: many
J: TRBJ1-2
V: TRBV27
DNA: TGTGCCACCCAGTTTAGAGGTGGCTACACCTTC
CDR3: CATQFRGGYTF

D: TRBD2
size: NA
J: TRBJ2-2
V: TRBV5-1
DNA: TGCGCCAGCAGCCCTGTAGCGGGAGTCGGCACCGGGGAGCTGTTTTTT
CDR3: CASSPVAGVGTGELFF

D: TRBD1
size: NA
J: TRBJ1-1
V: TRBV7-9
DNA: TGTGCCAGCAGTCGGACAGGGGGTCGCCTTATGAACACTGAAGCTTTCTTT
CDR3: CASSRTGGRLMNTEAFF

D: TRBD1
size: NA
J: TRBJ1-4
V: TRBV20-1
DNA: TGCAGTGCTAGTTTGGTAGGGGGCGGGGAAAAACTGTTTTTT
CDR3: CSASLVGGGEKLFF